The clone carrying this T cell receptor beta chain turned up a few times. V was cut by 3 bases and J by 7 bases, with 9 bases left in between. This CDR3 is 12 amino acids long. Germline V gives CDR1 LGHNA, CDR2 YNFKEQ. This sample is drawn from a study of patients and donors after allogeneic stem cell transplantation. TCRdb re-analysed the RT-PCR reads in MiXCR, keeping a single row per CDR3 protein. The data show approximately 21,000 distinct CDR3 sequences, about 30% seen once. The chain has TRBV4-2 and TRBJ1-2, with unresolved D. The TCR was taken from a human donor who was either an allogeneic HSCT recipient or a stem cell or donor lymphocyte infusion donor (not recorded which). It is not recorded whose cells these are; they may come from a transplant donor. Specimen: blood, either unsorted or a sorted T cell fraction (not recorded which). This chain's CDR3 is CASSHSGVGYTF. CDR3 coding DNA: TGTGCCAGCAGCCATTCCGGAGTTGGCTACACCTTC.